This T cell receptor beta chain is from a study of liver allograft versus peripheral blood T cells. As for the study in general: Comparisons were made between T cell receptor repertoires found in transplanted livers and those circulating in recipients' peripheral blood.

Study-level results: Within liver allografts, T cell receptor repertoires were reportedly different from those in peripheral blood.

The germline gives CDR1 SGHNT, CDR2 YYREEE (reference sequence). CDR3 length: 15 residues. The V end lost 0 bases, the J end lost 1 base, and 11 bases lay between the germline ends. TCRdb reprocessed the reads via MiXCR and lists one record per CDR3 protein. This table has about 14,000 distinct CDR3 sequences, 20% appearing once. This clonotype was counted at least ten times. Its antigen remains unknown. This TCR was sampled from a human patient who had a liver transplant. The graft donor may have contributed some T cells. The J gene is TRBJ2-7, the V gene TRBV5-4; D remains ambiguous. The CDR3 region is CASSLAGLGSYEQYF. In DNA form, the CDR3 reads TGTGCCAGCAGCTTGGCCGGGTTGGGATCCTACGAGCAGTACTTC. The variable domain in full, completed from reference TRBV5-4 and TRBJ2-7, reads ETGVTQSPTHLIKTRGQQVTLRCSSQSGHNTVSWYQQALGQGPQFIFQYYREEENGRGNFPPRFSGLQFPNYSSELNVNALELDDSALYLCASSLAGLGSYEQYFGPGTRLTVT.